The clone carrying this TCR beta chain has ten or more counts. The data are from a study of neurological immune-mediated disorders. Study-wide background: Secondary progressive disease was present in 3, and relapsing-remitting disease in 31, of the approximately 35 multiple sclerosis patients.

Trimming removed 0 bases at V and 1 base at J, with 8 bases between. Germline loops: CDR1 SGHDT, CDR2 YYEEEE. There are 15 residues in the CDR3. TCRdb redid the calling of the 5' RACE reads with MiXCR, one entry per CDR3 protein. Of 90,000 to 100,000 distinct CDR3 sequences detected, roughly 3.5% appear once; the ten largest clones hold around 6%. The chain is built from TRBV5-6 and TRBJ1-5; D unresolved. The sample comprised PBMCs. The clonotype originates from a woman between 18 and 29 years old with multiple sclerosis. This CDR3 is CASSLGGLSNQPQHF. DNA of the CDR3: TGTGCCAGCAGCTTGGGGGGATTGAGCAATCAGCCCCAGCATTTT.